The rows below give T cell receptor beta chains drawn from one sample of a study of vaccination and CD4 T cells after COVID-19. Each CDR3 protein is one row after TCRdb ran MiXCR on the PCR reads. The repertoire holds fewer than 20,000 distinct CDR3 sequences, 44% seen once, with around 3.4% in the top ten. Their target antigens are unknown. Sample: CD4+ T cells from blood, cultured in vitro. The receptors stem from a human donor who had recovered from COVID-19. CDR3s leave out the opening cysteine and the closing phenylalanine or tryptophan. A row's size may be missing; if present it is once, few, many or a size class.

CDR3 length	J gene	V gene	clone size	CDR3 protein
11	TRBJ2-7	TRBV28	-	ASSLAPIQSQY
11	TRBJ1-5	TRBV19	-	ASRPGGEQPQH
10	TRBJ2-5	TRBV20-1	-	SPGQGSETQY
14	TRBJ1-6	TRBV12-3/TRBV12-4	-	ASSLAGGYPNSPLH
9	TRBJ2-1	TRBV29-1	few	SVEEGNEQF
14	TRBJ2-2	TRBV7-6	-	ASSLRSDSNTGELF
13	TRBJ2-7	TRBV10-3	few	AISEARGQGYEQY
14	TRBJ2-1	TRBV20-1	few	SARDSVRTIYNEQF
14	TRBJ1-2	TRBV19	-	ASSIRPGQRVYGYT
11	TRBJ1-5	TRBV15	few	ATSRGGDQPQH
13	TRBJ2-7	TRBV6-1	-	ASSENRRRTYEQY
11	TRBJ2-7	TRBV18	-	ASSPSIAGEQY
14	TRBJ2-1	TRBV28	-	ASSLLVLAGRNEQF
10	TRBJ1-1	TRBV3-1	-	ASSQGAGEAF
13	TRBJ2-7	TRBV20-1	few	SAREGLAGVPEQY
13	TRBJ2-7	TRBV7-2	-	ASSLVDWGVYEQY
15	TRBJ2-2	TRBV20-1	-	SARRLAGGANTGELF
15	TRBJ2-7	TRBV6-1	-	ASSDPRLAVRSYEQY
12	TRBJ1-3	TRBV10-1	-	ASSDKFSGNTIY
13	TRBJ2-6	TRBV11-2	few	ASSSGLSGANVLT
13	TRBJ1-2	TRBV5-6	-	ASSLMTGANYGYT
13	TRBJ2-5	TRBV6-5	-	ASSLGWRGQETQY
15	TRBJ2-5	TRBV28	-	ASSLLGQGEAQETQY
10	TRBJ2-7	TRBV20-1	once	SAREREYEQY
14	TRBJ1-1	TRBV28	-	ASSLGRGLGNTEAF
11	TRBJ2-1	TRBV5-3	few	ARSWGPRCEQF
15	TRBJ2-7	TRBV6-2/TRBV6-3	-	ASSYALGSGYAYEQY
14	TRBJ1-4	TRBV20-1	few	SARGRTEGGFEKLF
16	TRBJ2-5	TRBV20-1	once	SARGLAGDRGIGETQY
14	TRBJ1-6	TRBV7-2	few	ASSPHSRENNSPLH
12	TRBJ2-3	TRBV5-1	-	ASSLRREAHTQY
16	TRBJ2-2	TRBV19	few	ASSIIRRGTPGTGELF
12	TRBJ2-5	TRBV2	-	ASSELGAYETQY
11	TRBJ2-5	TRBV6-1	-	ASSMDWEETQY
12	TRBJ1-1	TRBV11-3	-	ASSLGQENTEAF
12	TRBJ2-7	TRBV10-3	-	AIRYEGDFYEQY
14	TRBJ2-7	TRBV19	-	ASSSPRTGLSYEQY
10	TRBJ1-2	TRBV15	-	ATSSGSYGYT
11	TRBJ2-2	TRBV6-2/TRBV6-3	-	ASSYQRTGELF
11	TRBJ2-1	TRBV20-1	-	SARLAGVGEQF
15	TRBJ1-2	TRBV7-9	-	ASRPPGQPIINYGYT
11	TRBJ1-1	TRBV2	-	ASRDRLNTEAF
13	TRBJ2-3	TRBV7-8	-	ASSLDTANPDTQY
16	TRBJ2-7	TRBV20-1	few	SARDLGTSGSTTYEQY
9	TRBJ1-1	TRBV5-1	few	ASSLDTEAF
11	TRBJ2-7	TRBV15	few	ATSRETGYEQY
12	TRBJ2-3	TRBV14	few	ASSQDKGTGPRY
9	TRBJ2-7	TRBV7-3	-	ARRIPLEQY
12	TRBJ1-1	TRBV5-1	few	ASSFQGAQTEAF